A single sample gave rise to the 8 T cell receptor beta chains below, sequenced in a study of long-term antiretroviral therapy in people with HIV. A v3.0 immunoSEQ assay was performed at survey level. Clones were sequenced by immunoSEQ multiplex PCR, and TCRdb holds only the in-frame ones, with some missing. The sample includes 20,000 to 25,000 clones, more than 65% seen only once; the top ten take over 8%. The sequencing used unsorted PBMCs, collected at the start of antiretroviral therapy. Receptors originate from a man aged 50 or older with HIV.

This clone was observed a handful of times. The genes are TRBV7-9 and TRBJ1-2, with TRBD1 matching 7 bases. CDR1 is SEHNR and CDR2 is FQNEAQ in the germline V gene (reference sequence). The CDR3 sequence is 17 residues long. V trimming: 0 bases; J trimming: 2 bases; junction bases outside the gene matches: 9. CDR3 sequence reads: CASSLAQGVISNYGYTF. Here the CDR3 DNA reads TGTGCCAGCAGCTTAGCCCAGGGGGTAATTTCAAACTATGGCTACACCTTC.

The CDR3: CASSLGRNYGYTF. CDR3 nucleotides: TGTGCCAGCAGCTTAGGCCGGAACTATGGCTACACCTTC. This chain joins TRBV7-9 and TRBJ1-2; D unclear. This CDR3 is built from 13 residues. V gave up 1 base and J gave up 2 bases, with 5 bases separating them. Germline values: CDR1 SEHNR, CDR2 FQNEAQ (reference sequence).

CDR3 sequence: CASSGTGVQHF. Here the CDR3 DNA reads TGCGCCAGCAGTGGGACAGGGGTTCAGCATTTT. The rearrangement links TRBV10-2 to TRBJ1-5; 9 bases agree with TRBD1. The trim removed 4 bases at V and 13 bases at J, leaving 2 bases unmatched. Germline V gene data show CDR1 as WSHSY and CDR2 as SAAADI. The CDR3 consists of 11 residues.

Comments on this clone: This CDR3 is also generated by other DNA sequences in the sample. The chain employs TRBV11-3 and TRBJ2-7; tentative D call: TRBD1 (7 bases). V lost 1 base, J lost 4 bases, and 11 bases lay in between. This CDR3 has 14 residues. Germline CDR1 is SGHNT and CDR2 is YENEEA. CDR3 DNA sequence: TGTGCCAGCAGCTTAGTTGCAGGGGGGTACGAGCAGTACTTC. As protein: CASSLVAGGYEQYF. Based on the CDR3 plus reference TRBV11-3 and TRBJ2-7, the full variable domain is EAGVVQSPRYKIIEKKQPVAFWCNPISGHNTLYWYLQNLGQGPELLIRYENEEAVDDSQLPKDRFSAERLKGVDSTLKIQPAELGDSAVYLCASSLVAGGYEQYFGPGTRLTVT.

This chain connects TRBV7-9 to TRBJ2-2, with D unclear. Germline V CDR1 and CDR2: SEHNR, FQNEAQ (reference sequence). The CDR3 is 16 amino acids. Trimming left V 1 base short and J 2 bases short, with 11 bases between. CDR3 amino acids: CASSLVWAFNTGELFF. As DNA, the CDR3 is TGTGCCAGCAGCTTAGTATGGGCTTTTAACACCGGGGAGCTGTTTTTT.

V usage is TRBV5-1 and J usage is TRBJ2-3; TRBD2 might be the D (5 bases). The length of the CDR3 is 15 residues. V lost 3 bases to trimming and J lost 3 bases, with 14 bases between them. The germline gives CDR1 SGHRS, CDR2 YFSETQ. CDR3 DNA: TGCGCCAGCAGCTCCTCTCCTCAGCGGACAGATACGCAGTATTTT. Its translation is CASSSSPQRTDTQYF. The full variable domain, its missing parts supplied by reference TRBV5-1 and TRBJ2-3, is KAGVTQTPRYLIKTRGQQVTLSCSPISGHRSVSWYQQTPGQGLQFLFEYFSETQRNKGNFPGRFSGRQFSNSRSEMNVSTLELGDSALYLCASSSSPQRTDTQYFGPGTRLTVL.

The gene calls are TRBV5-1 and TRBJ2-2, with 7 bases lining up with TRBD1. Per the germline V gene, CDR1 is SGHRS and CDR2 is YFSETQ. V lost 4 bases, J lost 5 bases, and 8 bases stayed unmatched. The CDR3 runs 15 residues. The chain's CDR3 is CASSTTGMETGELFF. The CDR3 DNA reads TGCGCCAGCAGCACGACAGGGATGGAAACCGGGGAGCTGTTTTTT.

The gene calls are TRBV27 and TRBJ1-1; TRBD1 might be the D (5 bases). Germline-derived CDR1 and CDR2 are MNHEY and SMNVEV (reference sequence). V shed 5 bases and J shed 4 bases, with 23 bases lying between them. This CDR3 spans 17 amino acids. The CDR3 reads CASSPRQSRLVVTEAFF. The CDR3 coding sequence is TGTGCCAGCAGTCCTCGACAGAGCCGGTTGGTGGTCACTGAAGCTTTCTTT.